The 20 T cell receptor beta chains below were found in one sample sequenced in a study of cytomegalovirus exposure and HLA in healthy donors. The PCR was carried out with 60 Vbeta primers and 13 Jbeta primers. The table came from immunoSEQ multiplex PCR; TCRdb's copy has only in-frame clones and leaves some out. The table has about 140,000 clones, around 82% seen once. Sequencing was done on a sample of PBMCs. These TCRs come from a middle-aged woman in good health and CMV-seropositive.

The chain is built from TRBV11-2 and TRBJ2-7, with 9 bases lining up with TRBD2. The ends lost 0 bases at V and 6 bases at J; junction bases unmatched: 12. The CDR3 has 17 amino acids. CDR1 and CDR2 from the germline V gene are SGHAT and FQNNGV. CDR3 in amino acids: CASSLDSEVAGVREQYF. The CDR3 region has the DNA TGTGCCAGCAGCTTAGATTCTGAGGTAGCGGGAGTCCGCGAGCAGTACTTC.

The V gene is TRBV5-4, the J gene TRBJ1-2; D call uncertain. Trimming left V 0 bases short and J 4 bases short, with 13 bases between. The CDR3 consists of 15 residues. Germline-derived CDR1 and CDR2 are SGHNT and YYREEE (reference sequence). CDR3 nucleotide sequence: TGTGCCAGCAGCTTGGCCGGATCCGCGGGCTATGGCTACACCTTC. Translated, it gives CASSLAGSAGYGYTF.

The J gene is TRBJ1-4, the V gene TRBV10-3; D unresolved. The CDR3 runs 11 residues. CDR1 is ENHRY and CDR2 is SYGVKD in the germline V gene. V was pared by 6 bases and J by 7 bases, with 6 bases between. The CDR3 is CAISTGEKLFF. DNA for the CDR3: TGTGCCATCAGCACGGGTGAAAAACTGTTTTTT.

The chain carries TRBV18 and TRBJ1-1; maybe TRBD1 (5 bases). V was pared by 1 base and J by 6 bases, with 9 bases between. The length of the CDR3 is 13 residues. CDR1 and CDR2 from the germline V gene are KGHSH and LQKENI. CDR3 sequence: CASSPLRTSEAFF. Written as DNA, the CDR3 is TGTGCCAGCTCACCACTAAGGACATCTGAAGCTTTCTTT. Drawing the rest from reference TRBV18 and TRBJ1-1, the complete variable domain is NAGVMQNPRHLVRRRGQEARLRCSPMKGHSHVYWYRQLPEEGLKFMVYLQKENIIDESGMPKERFSAEFPKEGPSILRIQQVVRGDSAAYFCASSPLRTSEAFFGQGTRLTVV.

The gene calls are TRBV2 and TRBJ1-2; D may be TRBD1 (6 bases). The CDR3 is 16 amino acids. Between the trimmed V and J ends, which lost 7 bases and 3 bases, there was a span of 21 bases. CDR1 is SNHLY and CDR2 is FYNNEI in the germline V gene. CDR3 residues: CASTRRGTRNDYGYTF. DNA of the CDR3: TGTGCCAGCACCCGACGTGGGACACGTAACGACTATGGCTACACCTTC.

In this sample, this clone turned up a few times. The V gene is TRBV5-6, the J gene TRBJ1-2; unclear D gene. This CDR3 is built from 15 residues. Trimming removed 0 bases from V and 2 bases from J, with 11 bases in between. The germline V gene has CDR1 SGHDT and CDR2 YYEEEE. The CDR3 protein is CASSLVGRLNYGYTF. Here the CDR3 DNA reads TGTGCCAGCAGCTTGGTGGGCAGGCTGAACTATGGCTACACCTTC.

This rearrangement joins TRBV4-2 to TRBJ2-3; no clear D. The CDR3 totals 14 residues. Germline CDR1 and CDR2: LGHNA and YNFKEQ. Trimming left V 3 bases short and J 1 base short, with 8 bases between. The CDR3: CASSQSERTDTQYF. In DNA form, the CDR3 reads TGTGCCAGCAGCCAGAGCGAGCGCACAGATACGCAGTATTTT.

The chain has TRBV7-2 and TRBJ2-1; 11 bases are a match to TRBD1. Trimming took 1 base from V and 5 from J; bases not matched to a gene: 4. This CDR3 spans 16 amino acids. Germline CDR1 is SGHTA and CDR2 is FQGNSA. Here the CDR3 DNA reads TGTGCCAGCAGCTTAGTAGGGACAGGGGGAAACAATGAGCAGTTCTTC. Amino acid sequence: CASSLVGTGGNNEQFF.

V usage is TRBV6-5 and J usage is TRBJ1-3, with a possible D match to TRBD1 (6 bases). Trimming shortened V by 6 bases and J by 3 bases, and 12 bases separated the two germline ends. The CDR3 totals 14 residues. Germline CDR1 is MNHEY and CDR2 is SVGAGI. CDR3 sequence: CASSLTGLGNTIYF. DNA of the CDR3: TGTGCCAGCAGCCTTACAGGGCTTGGAAACACCATATATTTT.

This chain connects TRBV6-4 to TRBJ2-3; the D gene is possibly TRBD1 (8 bases). Trimming removed 5 bases from V and 5 bases from J, with 14 bases in between. Germline V gene lookup returns CDR1 MRHNA and CDR2 SNTAGT. CDR3 size: 14 residues. This CDR3 is CASSKQGGKDTQYF. CDR3 DNA: TGTGCCAGCAGTAAACAGGGGGGGAAAGATACGCAGTATTTT.

The chain combines TRBV19 with TRBJ2-1; 8 bases line up with TRBD2. This CDR3 has 17 amino acids. After removal of 3 bases from V and 0 bases from J, the junction contained 7 bases not matched to a gene. CDR1 is LNHDA and CDR2 is SQIVND in the germline V gene (reference sequence). The CDR3 loop reads CASSIRLAGRSYNEQFF. The DNA of the CDR3 is TGTGCCAGTAGTATTAGGCTAGCGGGTCGCTCCTACAATGAGCAGTTCTTC.

With respect to this clone: At one end, the junction sequence differs from germline, possibly due to a read error. The rearrangement joins TRBV18 to TRBJ2-5, with 7 bases that match TRBD2. The CDR3 length is 15 residues. In germline, CDR1 is KGHSH, CDR2 LQKENI. CDR3 loop: CASSMSGGNQATQYF. DNA for the CDR3: TGTGCCAGCTCAATGTCGGGGGGAAATCAAGCGACCCAGTACTTC.

This clone was counted a few times. This sequence joins TRBV18 and TRBJ2-5, with 9 nucleotides matching TRBD2. V was clipped by 0 bases and J by 1 base; unmatched bases: 6. CDR3 size: 17 residues. Germline V gene sequence: CDR1 KGHSH, CDR2 LQKENI. DNA of the CDR3: TGTGCCAGCTCACCACCTAGCGGGAGAACTAGCCAAGAGACCCAGTACTTC. Encoded protein: CASSPPSGRTSQETQYF. Filled out from reference TRBV18 and TRBJ2-5, the complete variable domain reads NAGVMQNPRHLVRRRGQEARLRCSPMKGHSHVYWYRQLPEEGLKFMVYLQKENIIDESGMPKERFSAEFPKEGPSILRIQQVVRGDSAAYFCASSPPSGRTSQETQYFGPGTRLLVL.

The chain recombines TRBV5-1 with TRBJ2-3; 8 nucleotides match TRBD2. Germline V gives CDR1 SGHRS, CDR2 YFSETQ. The CDR3 totals 14 residues. After removal of 3 bases from V and 4 bases from J, the junction contained 4 bases not matched to a gene. CDR3 in amino acids: CASSSTSVSDTQYF. In DNA form, the CDR3 reads TGCGCCAGCAGCTCGACTAGCGTCTCAGATACGCAGTATTTT.

This clone is a singleton in its sample. This chain joins TRBV7-9 and TRBJ2-1; perhaps TRBD2 as D (5 bases). The V end was cut by 5 bases, the J end by 4 bases, with 15 bases between. CDR3 size: 15 residues. CDR1 is SEHNR, CDR2 FQNEAQ, per germline (reference sequence). Written as DNA, the CDR3 is TGTGCCAGCAGCCCCCGTGGTAGCGCTTACAATGAGCAGTTCTTC. This translates into CASSPRGSAYNEQFF.

The chain couples TRBV5-1 to TRBJ2-5, with D possibly being TRBD2 (6 bases). Germline lookup yields CDR1 SGHRS and CDR2 YFSETQ. V lost 4 bases and J lost 5, with 24 bases in between. There are 17 residues in the CDR3. The CDR3 DNA sequence: TGCGCCAGCAGCCTCCCAACGGGAGAAGGCACACGTGAGACCCAGTACTTC. Protein: CASSLPTGEGTRETQYF.

The rearrangement joins TRBV28 to TRBJ1-5; D might be TRBD1 (6 bases). The CDR3 is 14 amino acids. With 2 bases removed from V and 5 bases from J, the gap between germline ends came to 10 bases. Germline V lookup: CDR1 MDHEN, CDR2 SYDVKM. The CDR3 loop reads CASSLGQGHQPQHF. The DNA of the CDR3 is TGTGCCAGCAGTTTAGGGCAGGGGCATCAGCCCCAGCATTTT.

The rearrangement links TRBV15 to TRBJ1-5, with D possibly matching TRBD1 (6 bases). Trimming left V 0 bases short and J 6 bases short, with 21 bases between. CDR1 is LNHNV, CDR2 YYDKDF, per germline (reference sequence). The CDR3 totals 18 residues. The CDR3 here is CATSRDRFEDRGLQPQHF. The CDR3 DNA follows: TGTGCCACCAGCAGAGATCGGTTCGAGGACAGAGGACTTCAGCCCCAGCATTTT.

The chain has TRBV7-6 and TRBJ2-1, with 8 bases matching TRBD2. Per germline, CDR1 SGHVS and CDR2 FNYEAQ. Unmatched junction bases numbered 1, after V lost 1 base and J lost 5 bases. The CDR3 is 14 residues long. This chain's CDR3 is CASSLVSGNNEQFF. CDR3 in DNA: TGTGCCAGCAGCTTAGTTAGCGGGAACAATGAGCAGTTCTTC.

The V gene is TRBV29-1, the J gene TRBJ2-1, with TRBD2 as a possible D gene (5 bases). This CDR3 has 12 amino acids. V lost 7 bases and J 2 bases, leaving 9 bases between the germline ends. Germline lookup yields CDR1 SQVTM and CDR2 ANQGSEA. CDR3 residues: CSASGTYNEQFF. DNA of the CDR3: TGCAGCGCAAGCGGTACCTACAATGAGCAGTTCTTC.